Shown below are 4 T cell receptor beta chains from a single sample sequenced in a study of T cell changes during pregnancy in multiple sclerosis. Here immunoSEQ multiplex PCR was the method, and the copy in TCRdb shows in-frame clones only, minus some. The table includes roughly 48,000 clones, approximately 85% detected once. Sample: CD4+ T cells from peripheral blood mononuclear cells, taken in the second trimester of pregnancy. Every receptor here comes from a female donor with multiple sclerosis, enrolled in a pregnancy study.

V and J are TRBV5-4 and TRBJ2-3, with 7 positions matching TRBD2. CDR3 length: 16 residues. Germline V gene lookup returns CDR1 SGHNT and CDR2 YYREEE (reference sequence). With V trimmed by 0 bases and J by 3 bases, 7 bases remained unmatched. CDR3 region: CASSLGSSRGTDTQYF. CDR3 DNA: TGTGCCAGCAGCTTGGGGTCTTCGCGGGGGACAGATACGCAGTATTTT.

The rearrangement uses TRBV18 and TRBJ1-5; 8 nucleotides align to TRBD1. In germline, CDR1 is KGHSH, CDR2 LQKENI. Trimming cost V 3 bases and J 2 bases; bases outside gene matches: 15. The CDR3 is 19 residues long. The CDR3 loop reads CASSPNAGQGSHRNQPQHF. DNA of the CDR3: TGTGCCAGCTCACCCAATGCAGGACAGGGTTCACATCGCAATCAGCCCCAGCATTTT.

V and J are TRBV5-6 and TRBJ2-7, with 7 bases lining up with TRBD2. Germline values: CDR1 SGHDT, CDR2 YYEEEE. The CDR3 totals 16 residues. The V segment lost 2 bases and the J segment 4 bases; nucleotides outside the gene matches: 12. The CDR3 reads CASSFYGASGAYEQYF. In DNA, the CDR3 is TGTGCCAGCAGCTTCTATGGGGCTAGCGGAGCTTACGAGCAGTACTTC.

This clone has only one observation. The chain is built from TRBV2 and TRBJ2-3, with 7 positions matching TRBD1. V lost 5 bases to trimming and J lost 6 bases; unmatched junction nucleotides: 5. Germline lookup yields CDR1 SNHLY and CDR2 FYNNEI. The CDR3 runs 13 residues. CDR3 sequence (DNA): TGTGCCAGCAGTCTAGGGACAGCCGATACGCAGTATTTT. This codes for CASSLGTADTQYF.